The next 18 T cell receptor beta chains were all read from a single sample in a study of blood T cell repertoires in COVID-19. TCRdb's copy holds only in-frame clones and misses some; the assay was immunoSEQ multiplex PCR. Among 300,000 to 500,000 clones listed, roughly 90% were seen once. Material for sequencing was PBMCs or T cells enriched from blood (not recorded which). The source of these receptors is a woman aged 40 to 50 with acute COVID-19.

V is TRBV11-2 and J is TRBJ2-7; D not resolved. The CDR3 is made up of 14 amino acids. Trimming left V 5 bases short and J 2 bases short, with 13 bases between. Looked up from germline, CDR1 is SGHAT and CDR2 is FQNNGV. In nucleotides, the CDR3 is TGTGCCAGCAGCCAACTCTCGGGTACCTACGAGCAGTACTTC. Translating it yields CASSQLSGTYEQYF.

The rearrangement joins TRBV10-3 to TRBJ1-1, with TRBD1 as a possible D gene (6 bases). Per germline, CDR1 ENHRY and CDR2 SYGVKD. The length of the CDR3 is 14 residues. The germline V and J ends were trimmed by 4 bases and 4 bases, with 13 bases remaining between them. The CDR3 sequence: CAISGPQGRTEAFF. Here the CDR3 DNA reads TGTGCCATCAGTGGACCTCAGGGGCGCACTGAAGCTTTCTTT.

This sequence joins TRBV5-5 and TRBJ1-1; 7 bases align to TRBD1. Trimming at V came to 3 bases and at J to 1 base, leaving 6 bases not matched to a gene. Looked up from germline, CDR1 is SGHKS and CDR2 is YYEKEE (reference sequence). The CDR3 is 15 residues long. The CDR3, as DNA: TGTGCCAGCAGCTCCCGGACAGGACGGAACACTGAAGCTTTCTTT. Amino acid sequence: CASSSRTGRNTEAFF.

This chain connects TRBV4-2 to TRBJ1-1, with 8 nucleotides matching TRBD1. With 0 bases clipped from V and 1 base from J, the junction kept 1 base outside the gene matches. Germline-derived CDR1 and CDR2 are LGHNA and YNFKEQ. This CDR3 comprises 15 residues. CDR3 DNA sequence: TGTGCCAGCAGCCAAGATGACAGGGGGAACACTGAAGCTTTCTTT. This codes for CASSQDDRGNTEAFF.

In nucleotides, the CDR3 is TGTGCCAGCAGTATAGCGGGGGGTCGGGTTGAGACCCAGTACTTC. It translates to CASSIAGGRVETQYF. This sequence joins TRBV7-9 and TRBJ2-5; 10 bases match TRBD2. This CDR3 is built from 15 residues. J gave up 5 bases and V 6 bases, and 9 bases lay outside the gene matches. Germline CDR1 reads SEHNR; CDR2 reads FQNEAQ (reference sequence).

This sequence joins TRBV6-6 and TRBJ1-2; TRBD1 matches at 9 bases. Trimming at V came to 0 bases and at J to 7 bases, leaving 6 bases not matched to a gene. This CDR3 spans 15 amino acids. Germline CDR1 MNHNY, CDR2 SVGAGI (reference sequence). CDR3 residues: CASSYSTGGLGGYTF. The CDR3 DNA reads as TGTGCCAGCAGTTACTCCACAGGGGGCTTGGGTGGCTACACCTTC.

The chain uses TRBV29-1 and TRBJ2-3; 7 bases fit TRBD1. In germline, CDR1 is SQVTM, CDR2 ANQGSEA. Losses at the gene ends were 4 bases for V and 0 bases for J; bases not matched to a gene: 4. This CDR3 is 14 amino acids long. CDR3 DNA: TGCAGCGTTGCCACAGGGGATAGCACAGATACGCAGTATTTT. It is translated as CSVATGDSTDTQYF.

The chain recombines TRBV6-5 with TRBJ1-2, with D uncertain. This CDR3 is 14 amino acids long. Per the germline V gene, CDR1 is MNHEY and CDR2 is SVGAGI. V gave up 5 bases and J gave up 8 bases, with 18 bases separating them. DNA of the CDR3: TGTGCCAGCAGTCTCTGGCAGGTCTCAAGGGGCTACACCTTC. Translation: CASSLWQVSRGYTF.

The chain recombines TRBV11-3 with TRBJ2-7, with D unresolved. This CDR3 spans 14 amino acids. Trimming stripped 0 bases from V and 2 bases from J, with 8 bases between. Germline V lookup: CDR1 SGHNT, CDR2 YENEEA. CDR3 sequence reads: CASSLDARTYEQYF. The CDR3, as DNA: TGTGCCAGCAGCTTAGATGCCAGAACCTACGAGCAGTACTTC.

The gene calls are TRBV4-1 and TRBJ2-7; 11 bases fit TRBD1. CDR1 MGHRA and CDR2 YSYEKL come from the germline V gene. CDR3 length: 15 amino acids. Germline trimming cut 4 bases from V and 6 bases from J; bases unmatched to any gene: 8. The chain's CDR3 is CASSPRGQGAGEQYF. The CDR3 DNA reads as TGCGCCAGCAGCCCCCGAGGACAGGGGGCCGGCGAGCAGTACTTC.

V usage is TRBV2 and J usage is TRBJ1-4; TRBD1 might be the D (5 bases). Trimming took off 3 bases at V and 6 bases at J, with 11 bases between the two ends. This CDR3 comprises 14 residues. Germline V lookup: CDR1 SNHLY, CDR2 FYNNEI. The CDR3 protein is CASSDGGKDEKLFF. The CDR3 DNA sequence: TGTGCCAGCAGTGACGGGGGGAAGGATGAAAAACTGTTTTTT.

In the case of this clone: The same CDR3 also results from other DNA sequences found in this sample. The chain recombines TRBV18 with TRBJ1-2, with 8 bases identical to TRBD1. This CDR3 has 12 residues. The V gene's germline CDR1 is KGHSH and CDR2 LQKENI. V shed 8 bases and J 2 bases; nucleotides not matched to a gene: 1. This CDR3 reads CASRTGNYGYTF. The CDR3 DNA reads TGTGCCAGCAGGACAGGGAACTATGGCTACACCTTC. The whole variable domain, remainder taken from reference TRBV18 and TRBJ1-2, is NAGVMQNPRHLVRRRGQEARLRCSPMKGHSHVYWYRQLPEEGLKFMVYLQKENIIDESGMPKERFSAEFPKEGPSILRIQQVVRGDSAAYFCASRTGNYGYTFGSGTRLTVV.

The J gene is TRBJ1-1, the V gene TRBV18; 7 bases are a match to TRBD1. Germline loops: CDR1 KGHSH, CDR2 LQKENI. The CDR3 is 13 residues long. The ends lost 5 bases at V and 1 base at J; junction bases unmatched: 1. The CDR3 region is CASSWDRNTEAFF. The CDR3 coding sequence is TGTGCCAGCTCATGGGACAGGAACACTGAAGCTTTCTTT.

The chain couples TRBV5-4 to TRBJ2-5; 9 nucleotides agree with TRBD2. Germline CDR1 reads SGHNT; CDR2 reads YYREEE (reference sequence). This CDR3 comprises 15 residues. After removal of 1 base from V and 1 base from J, the junction contained 2 bases not matched to a gene. CDR3 DNA sequence: TGTGCCAGCAGCTTGACTAGCGGGCTCCAAGAGACCCAGTACTTC. As protein: CASSLTSGLQETQYF.

CDR3: CASSPLDSIGSGANVLTF. The DNA for the CDR3 is TGTGCCAGCAGTCCGTTGGACAGCATAGGGTCTGGGGCCAACGTCCTGACTTTC. This chain links TRBV28 with TRBJ2-6, with a possible D match to TRBD1 (6 bases). This CDR3 has 18 amino acids. Germline CDR1 and CDR2: MDHEN and SYDVKM. V gave up 5 bases and J gave up 1 base, with 18 bases separating them.

The chain is built from TRBV9 and TRBJ2-7; 10 bases align to TRBD1. The CDR3 sequence is 15 residues long. Trimming took 2 bases from V and 3 from J; bases not matched to a gene: 5. Germline V gives CDR1 SGDLS, CDR2 YYNGEE. The DNA of the CDR3 is TGTGCCAGCAGCGTCACCGGGACAGGGGACTACGAGCAGTACTTC. Protein: CASSVTGTGDYEQYF.

V gene TRBV20-1 combines with J gene TRBJ2-5, with 10 bases identical to TRBD2. The junction had 9 bases not matched to a gene; V was cut back by 3 bases and J by 5 bases. In germline, CDR1 is DFQATT, CDR2 SNEGSKA (reference sequence). This CDR3 has 15 residues. CDR3 amino acids: CSASRPSGGGETQYF. CDR3 nucleotide sequence: TGCAGTGCTAGTAGGCCTAGCGGGGGCGGGGAGACCCAGTACTTC.

This clone was observed once. The chain recombines TRBV5-1 with TRBJ1-3; D is unclear. Germline CDR1 is SGHRS and CDR2 is YFSETQ. V was trimmed by 0 bases and J by 0 bases, leaving 10 bases between them. This CDR3 is built from 16 residues. The CDR3 DNA reads TGCGCCAGCAGCTTGGTTCCCTTTAGCTCTGGAAACACCATATATTTT. Protein: CASSLVPFSSGNTIYF. Looking up the rest from reference TRBV5-1 and TRBJ1-3 gives the full variable domain: KAGVTQTPRYLIKTRGQQVTLSCSPISGHRSVSWYQQTPGQGLQFLFEYFSETQRNKGNFPGRFSGRQFSNSRSEMNVSTLELGDSALYLCASSLVPFSSGNTIYFGEGSWLTVV.